This TCR beta chain emerged from a study of blood T cell repertoires in COVID-19 (dated by TCRdb to the early 2020s). About the investigation overall: Samples from collaborators originated in the United States, Italy and Spain and spanned both the acute and convalescent phases of COVID-19. The material from the prospective study consisted of cDNA or gDNA derived from T cells, B-cell-depleted T cells, or PBMCs. The dataset comprised deeply sampled blood TCRbeta repertoires from subjects exposed to, actively infected with, or recovered from COVID-19. The repertoires were released in a freely available public database intended as a resource for research on the immune response to SARS-CoV-2. Samples came from the ongoing ImmuneRACE study (first 160 participants) plus 1,254 subjects from 6 global collaborators. The sample metadata nearly always contained a de-identified subject ID, COVID-19 status, age in years and sex. Where available, HLA class I and class II types were obtained from metadata supplied by the sample provider rather than from assay-based typing. The investigation overall reported the following: Clinical and demographic metadata were provided uncurated, with the amount varying by source and participant.

The collaborating institutions used their own protocols to collect whole blood in K2EDTA tubes. Collaborator samples were shipped for TCRbeta analysis as frozen whole blood, isolated PBMCs, or DNA extracted from either sample type. Comment on this clone: The target of this receptor is not known. No base-level quality is on record; no much larger clone is a single base apart.

TCRbeta CDR3 regions were amplified from genomic DNA by means of the immunoSEQ Assay, a bias-controlled multiplex PCR. Regarding the original processing steps: The number of nucleated cells in each sample was estimated from the amplification of reference gene primers within the assay. To quantify the absolute abundance of each unique TCRbeta CDR3 rearrangement, sequence reads were collapsed and filtered. For each sample, productive Simpson clonality was calculated by taking the square root of Simpson's diversity index across productive rearrangements. TCRdb stores this immuneACCESS table with in-frame sequences only. Part of the clones is absent; in the studies checked, under half of the shortfall reflects unresolved V genes, and no reason is known for the rest. The D gene and trimming were derived from the DNA, and the V and J assignments and clone size from that table. For this sample the table gives around 65,000 clones, of which over 75% were detected only once. The ten largest clones capture around a sixth of the sample.

The germline V gene supplies CDR1 MNHEY and CDR2 SVGAGI. The V and J ends are trimmed by 6 bases and 0 bases, leaving 8 bases between them. The CDR3, cysteine through phenylalanine, is 13 amino acids long. The CDR3 DNA has 39 bases and is translated from base 1. The source is a man in his fifties or sixties with acute or convalescent COVID-19. In this chain, TRBV6-5 is recombined with TRBJ1-2; the D segment could be TRBD1, given 5 matching bases. Material: peripheral blood. The DNA sequence is as follows: TGTGCCAGCAGCCTGACAGCTAACTATGGCTACACCTTC. It translates as CASSLTANYGYTF.